The 23 T cell receptor beta chains listed next were all sequenced from one sample in a study of T cells after posttransplantation cyclophosphamide. TCRdb's table, derived via immunoSEQ multiplex PCR, lists solely in-frame clones and lacks some. The data show around 47,000 clones, roughly 92% seen once. Material: PBMCs. Source of these receptors: a woman in her twenties or thirties in good health and a related stem cell transplant donor.

The genes are TRBV7-8 and TRBJ2-7, with 7 bases matching TRBD2. The CDR3 has 14 residues. The germline gives CDR1 SGHVS, CDR2 FQNEAQ. Losses at the gene ends were 4 bases for V and 3 bases for J; bases not matched to a gene: 6. CDR3: CASSSSGADYEQYF. The CDR3 region has the DNA TGTGCCAGCAGCTCCAGCGGGGCCGACTACGAGCAGTACTTC.

This chain joins TRBV4-1 and TRBJ2-7, with D maybe TRBD1 (6 bases). This CDR3 spans 13 amino acids. Per the germline V gene, CDR1 is MGHRA and CDR2 is YSYEKL. The V end lost 3 bases, the J end lost 4 bases, and 10 bases lay between the germline ends. CDR3: CASSHRDNYEQYF. DNA for the CDR3: TGCGCCAGCAGCCACCGGGACAATTACGAGCAGTACTTC.

V usage is TRBV15 and J usage is TRBJ1-5; D unclear. Trimming removed 5 bases from V and 1 base from J, with 9 bases in between. The CDR3 extends over 14 amino acids. Per the germline V gene, CDR1 is LNHNV and CDR2 is YYDKDF (reference sequence). CDR3 in DNA: TGTGCCACCAGCGATCGCAGGAGCAATCAGCCCCAGCATTTT. Protein sequence: CATSDRRSNQPQHF.

The J gene is TRBJ2-4, the V gene TRBV7-2; D perhaps matches TRBD2 (6 bases). V was pared by 7 bases and J by 0 bases, with 16 bases between. The CDR3 covers 16 residues. CDR1 is SGHTA, CDR2 FQGNSA, per germline. This chain's CDR3 is CASTPAGLLAKNIQYF. The DNA of the CDR3 is TGTGCCAGCACCCCGGCAGGACTACTAGCCAAAAACATTCAGTACTTC. The full variable domain, in which reference TRBV7-2 and TRBJ2-4 provide the parts outside the CDR3, is GAGVSQSPSNKVTEKGKDVELRCDPISGHTALYWYRQSLGQGLEFLIYFQGNSAPDKSGLPSDRFSAERTGGSVSTLTIQRTQQEDSAVYLCASTPAGLLAKNIQYFGAGTRLSVL.

The gene calls are TRBV15 and TRBJ2-1; TRBD2 agrees at 14 bases. Germline V gene data show CDR1 as LNHNV and CDR2 as YYDKDF (reference sequence). This CDR3 has 17 amino acids. With V trimmed by 3 bases and J by 6 bases, 7 bases remained unmatched. CDR3 protein: CATSSREGLAGANEQFF. The CDR3 DNA is TGTGCCACCAGCAGTAGGGAGGGACTAGCGGGGGCCAATGAGCAGTTCTTC.

V and J are TRBV18 and TRBJ2-1, with D tentatively TRBD1 (7 bases). V was cut by 6 bases and J by 4 bases, with 16 bases left in between. The CDR3 has 15 residues. The germline CDR1 and CDR2 sequences are KGHSH and LQKENI. The CDR3 coding sequence is TGTGCCAGCTCTCCCAGGGGGGAAATTTACAATGAGCAGTTCTTC. It encodes CASSPRGEIYNEQFF. Combining the CDR3 with reference TRBV18 and TRBJ2-1 gives the whole variable domain NAGVMQNPRHLVRRRGQEARLRCSPMKGHSHVYWYRQLPEEGLKFMVYLQKENIIDESGMPKERFSAEFPKEGPSILRIQQVVRGDSAAYFCASSPRGEIYNEQFFGPGTRLTVL.

In this sample, this clone turned up a few times. The CDR3 bases are TGTGCCAGCAGCGTAGGCGGGACCAACTATGGCTACACCTTC. The encoded protein is CASSVGGTNYGYTF. This chain uses TRBV9 with TRBJ1-2, with D perhaps TRBD1 (5 bases). Germline CDR1 and CDR2: SGDLS and YYNGEE. Trimming pared 0 bases from V and 2 bases from J, leaving 8 bases between. The CDR3 is made up of 14 amino acids.

The gene calls are TRBV7-9 and TRBJ1-5; TRBD1 agrees at 8 bases. The germline V gene has CDR1 SEHNR and CDR2 FQNEAQ (reference sequence). V dropped 3 bases and J dropped 4; count of bases not matched to a gene: 8. This CDR3 is built from 16 residues. CDR3 loop: CASSFTQGQGNQPQHF. DNA of the CDR3: TGTGCCAGCAGCTTCACCCAAGGACAGGGAAATCAGCCCCAGCATTTT.

This clone occurred once. The chain employs TRBV5-5 and TRBJ1-5; 8 bases line up with TRBD1. The ends lost 0 bases at V and 3 bases at J; junction bases unmatched: 2. CDR3 size: 15 residues. Germline V gives CDR1 SGHKS, CDR2 YYEKEE (reference sequence). CDR3 residues: CASSLAGGNNQPQHF. DNA of the CDR3: TGTGCCAGCAGCTTGGCAGGGGGCAACAATCAGCCCCAGCATTTT.

V and J are TRBV5-1 and TRBJ1-1; possibly TRBD1 for D (5 bases). V gave up 1 base and J gave up 1 base, with 17 bases separating them. The CDR3 is 17 amino acids. Looked up from germline, CDR1 is SGHRS and CDR2 is YFSETQ. The DNA for the CDR3 is TGCGCCAGCAGCTTGCGGGAGTTCGGGGCTACGAACACTGAAGCTTTCTTT. Translating gives CASSLREFGATNTEAFF.

The chain combines TRBV7-9 with TRBJ2-1; 8 positions match TRBD1. This CDR3 has 13 amino acids. The germline CDR1 and CDR2 sequences are SEHNR and FQNEAQ (reference sequence). The J segment lost 6 bases and the V segment lost 4 bases, leaving 2 bases of the junction unmatched. The CDR3 region is CASSYRGANEQFF. The CDR3 DNA follows: TGTGCCAGCAGCTACAGGGGGGCCAATGAGCAGTTCTTC.

The CDR3 coding sequence is TGTGCCAGCAGGCGGGACCTCCACAACACTGAAGCTTTCTTT. Its protein product is CASRRDLHNTEAFF. The genes are TRBV27 and TRBJ1-1, with D possibly being TRBD1 (5 bases). V was cut by 6 bases and J by 2 bases, with 13 bases left in between. The germline gives CDR1 MNHEY, CDR2 SMNVEV (reference sequence). CDR3 length: 14 amino acids.

V is TRBV28 and J is TRBJ1-1; possibly TRBD1 for D (6 bases). This CDR3 has 11 residues. V was cut by 6 bases and J by 8 bases, with 10 bases left in between. From germline, CDR1 is MDHEN and CDR2 SYDVKM. The CDR3 DNA sequence: TGTGCCAGCAGGCTAACAGGGGAAGCTTTCTTT. It translates to CASRLTGEAFF.

V usage is TRBV6-6 and J usage is TRBJ1-2; possible D gene TRBD1, 6 bases. With 4 bases removed from V and 5 bases from J, the gap between germline ends came to 11 bases. Germline V lookup: CDR1 MNHNY, CDR2 SVGAGI (reference sequence). This CDR3 has 13 amino acids. The CDR3 nucleotides are TGTGCCAGCAGTTCGGGGGGCTTGTATGGCTACACCTTC. This gives the protein CASSSGGLYGYTF.

V gene TRBV6-5 combines with J gene TRBJ1-2; 7 bases are shared with TRBD1. The CDR3 is made up of 16 amino acids. Germline CDR1 MNHEY, CDR2 SVGAGI. Losses at the gene ends were 2 bases for V and 4 bases for J; bases not matched to a gene: 10. Written as DNA, the CDR3 is TGTGCCAGCAGTTACACGGACAGGAACTCGGGCTATGGCTACACCTTC. Protein product: CASSYTDRNSGYGYTF.

The chain recombines TRBV25-1 with TRBJ2-5, with D possibly matching TRBD2 (6 bases). Trimming pared 3 bases from V and 3 bases from J, leaving 14 bases between. The CDR3 is made up of 15 amino acids. Germline assignment: CDR1 MGHDK and CDR2 SYGVNS. This CDR3 reads CASSEAGRTEETQYF. The CDR3 DNA sequence: TGTGCCAGCAGTGAGGCGGGACGGACTGAAGAGACCCAGTACTTC.

The rearrangement uses TRBV18 and TRBJ1-4; TRBD1 might be the D (5 bases). CDR3 length equals 15 residues. Trimming cost V 5 bases and J 7 bases, with 17 bases left between them. From germline, CDR1 is KGHSH and CDR2 LQKENI. Here the CDR3 reads CASSTMQGPSEKLFF. The CDR3 nucleotides read TGTGCCAGCTCAACGATGCAGGGTCCCAGTGAAAAACTGTTTTTT. Looking up the rest from reference TRBV18 and TRBJ1-4 gives the full variable domain: NAGVMQNPRHLVRRRGQEARLRCSPMKGHSHVYWYRQLPEEGLKFMVYLQKENIIDESGMPKERFSAEFPKEGPSILRIQQVVRGDSAAYFCASSTMQGPSEKLFFGSGTQLSVL.

V usage is TRBV6-1 and J usage is TRBJ2-2; weak D call: TRBD1 (6 bases). Germline V gene lookup returns CDR1 MNHNS and CDR2 SASEGT. CDR3 length: 14 amino acids. V was pared by 6 bases and J by 7 bases, with 15 bases between. CDR3 DNA sequence: TGTGCCAGCAGCCCCCGGGACATAGTCGGGGAGCTGTTTTTT. Its protein product is CASSPRDIVGELFF.

V usage is TRBV19 and J usage is TRBJ2-1, with 10 bases that match TRBD1. The V gene's germline CDR1 is LNHDA and CDR2 SQIVND (reference sequence). V gave up 10 bases and J gave up 6 bases; unmatched junction bases: 9. The CDR3 loop spans 14 amino acids. This CDR3 reads CATDPGQGINEQFF. CDR3 nucleotides: TGTGCCACAGATCCGGGACAGGGGATCAATGAGCAGTTCTTC.

The rearrangement joins TRBV6-1 to TRBJ1-1, with 10 bases identical to TRBD1. The V segment lost 4 bases and the J segment 5 bases; nucleotides outside the gene matches: 4. The CDR3 has 14 amino acids. Germline assignment: CDR1 MNHNS and CDR2 SASEGT. The CDR3 protein is CASSVDRGRTEAFF. Written as DNA, the CDR3 is TGTGCCAGCAGTGTTGACAGGGGGCGAACTGAAGCTTTCTTT.

The V call is TRBV6-4, the J call TRBJ1-5, with TRBD1 as a possible D gene (6 bases). V dropped 2 bases and J dropped 10 bases, with 21 bases sitting between them. Germline assignment: CDR1 MRHNA and CDR2 SNTAGT. CDR3 length: 16 amino acids. CDR3 nucleotides: TGTGCCAGCAGTGACCCCCAGCCTACAGGGTTGGGACCCCAGCATTTT. Amino acids: CASSDPQPTGLGPQHF.

The chain employs TRBV2 and TRBJ1-5; D is perhaps TRBD1 (5 bases). Germline V CDR1 and CDR2: SNHLY, FYNNEI. This CDR3 has 15 residues. Trimming took 7 bases from V and 1 from J, leaving 14 bases between them. The CDR3 here is CASKAGRGSNQPQHF. CDR3 DNA sequence: TGTGCCAGCAAGGCAGGGCGGGGGAGCAATCAGCCCCAGCATTTT.

The CDR3 sequence: CAIRAGGTNEQFF. The CDR3 nucleotides read TGTGCCATCAGAGCGGGGGGCACTAATGAGCAGTTCTTC. The chain recombines TRBV10-3 with TRBJ2-1, with 9 bases identical to TRBD2. V lost 6 bases to trimming and J lost 7 bases; unmatched junction nucleotides: 4. Germline lookup yields CDR1 ENHRY and CDR2 SYGVKD. The CDR3 consists of 13 residues.